The T cell receptor beta chain described here comes from a study of T cell responses to AZD1222 COVID-19 vaccine. The CDR3 is made up of 15 amino acids. The V end lost 2 bases, the J end lost 1 base, and 9 bases lay between the germline ends. Germline lookup yields CDR1 MNHNS and CDR2 SASEGT. Method: immunoSEQ multiplex PCR; TCRdb's copy keeps in-frame clones and lacks some. Seen here are tens of thousands of clones, 75% to 90% observed once, and the top ten hold over 13%. This clone was seen more than once but under ten times. This clonotype originated in an adult who received the AZD1222 COVID-19 vaccine. The starting material was peripheral blood, obtained 28 days after the second AZD1222 dose. The V gene is TRBV6-1, the J gene TRBJ1-5; unclear D gene. The CDR3 region is CASSEKDFSNQPQHF. DNA of the CDR3: TGTGCCAGCAGTGAAAAGGATTTCAGCAATCAGCCCCAGCATTTT.